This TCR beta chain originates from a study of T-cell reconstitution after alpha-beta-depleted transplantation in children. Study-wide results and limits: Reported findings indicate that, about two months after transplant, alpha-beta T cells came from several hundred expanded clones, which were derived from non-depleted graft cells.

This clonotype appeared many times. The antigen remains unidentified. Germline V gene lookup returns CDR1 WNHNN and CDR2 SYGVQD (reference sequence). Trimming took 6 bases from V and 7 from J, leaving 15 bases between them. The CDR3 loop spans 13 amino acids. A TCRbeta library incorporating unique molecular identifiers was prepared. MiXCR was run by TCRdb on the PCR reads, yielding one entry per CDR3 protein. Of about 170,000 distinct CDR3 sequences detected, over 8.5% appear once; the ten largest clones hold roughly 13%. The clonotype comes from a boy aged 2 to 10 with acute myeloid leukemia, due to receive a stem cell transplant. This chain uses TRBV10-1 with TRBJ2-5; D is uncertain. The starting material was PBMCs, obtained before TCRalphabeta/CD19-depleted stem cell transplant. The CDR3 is CASSPRSDATQYF. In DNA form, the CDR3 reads TGCGCCAGCAGCCCCAGGAGCGACGCGACCCAGTACTTC.